The entry below describes one TCR beta chain. Its antigen is still unknown. The record has no base qualities; no much larger clone is one base away. The data derive from a study of cytomegalovirus exposure and HLA in healthy donors (dated by TCRdb to 2016 to 2017). Context from the whole study: According to an earlier analysis of 550 to 750 of the donors, 150 million to 200 million T cells yielded roughly 100 million unique TCR beta sequences and roughly 280 Gb of sequence data. The study aimed to test whether cataloging public T cell receptors could reveal signatures of past pathogen exposure. The T cell repertoires of 700 or so subjects were profiled by immunosequencing and related to cytomegalovirus serostatus. The number of typed donors differed by locus: 629-630 for A, B, C, DRB1 and DQB1; 522 for DQA1; 600 to 610 for DPA1; and roughly 450 for DPB1. To study patterns of TCR occurrence, a later analysis re-analyzed previously published TCR beta repertoires from more than 550 donors and added high-resolution HLA genotyping. Along with the 666-subject first cohort, a separate validation cohort of roughly 110 different subjects was used. Every repertoire in the discovery cohort had been generated on one and the same sequencing platform. HLA typing included class I and class II loci at four-digit resolution. A later genetic analysis used genome-wide SNP genotypes for 398 of the 666 donors, treating that subset as a discovery cohort. Four to six DR-DQ haplotypes were handled as single units for association and clustering, since linkage in the cohort was strong. Alongside the repertoire data, information on donor age, sex, ethnicity and CMV serostatus was compiled. To predict cytomegalovirus infection status, the study combined high-throughput TCR immunosequencing, statistical association of individual TCRs with disease status, and machine learning. The later analysis used no new phenotypic data to find candidate immune exposures, relying instead on TCR beta sequences and their occurrence across donors. An early release that covered fewer than 800 HLA-typed donors contained approximately 300 gigabases of sequencing data and tens of millions of unique TCR sequences. Among roughly 370 genotyped donors of the cohort, an average of 235,054 unique TCR beta nucleotide sequences were sequenced per donor, 15% to 20% of them non-productive. An earlier analysis of several hundred of the donors used high-throughput TCR beta sequencing to judge whether each TCR beta V gene segment behaved as functional or pseudogenic. The genetic ancestry cluster associated with self-reported Caucasian donors included roughly four fifths of the 350 to 500 genotyped donors.

In total, fewer than 750 healthy bone marrow donors made up the cohort. Cohort members were all nominally healthy when sampled, although unrecorded immune exposures were likely present. The donor was CMV seronegative and was included in the group of 352 seronegative cohort members. Every donor gave a peripheral blood sample, and the peripheral blood mononuclear cells from that sample were used for TCR beta sequencing. The Qiagen DNeasy Blood Extraction Kit was used to extract genomic DNA from the blood cell samples. Points the paper makes about the study in general: Sequencing depth was assumed to be roughly uniform across donors in the presence/absence analyses, though that assumption may not hold. In an earlier analysis of 500 to 650 of the donors, most TCR beta V segments appeared in productive rearrangements about 87% or about 30% of the time, broadly matching IMGT annotations. According to a later genetic analysis, donors in an Asian-associated ancestry cluster had fewer N-insertions in productive TCRs than the roughly 700-donor mean. According to a later analysis, TCR association rates differed among HLA loci, with DRB1 alleles showing the most associated TCRs and HLA-C alleles showing the fewest. In a later analysis, around 17,000 TCR beta sequences were associated with specific HLA alleles at a false discovery rate of 0.05. Linkage disequilibrium might explain the correlated functional status among segregating V segments, but an unknown experimental factor could not be excluded. A further reported finding was that TCR beta sequences accurately predicted the HLA-A and HLA-B alleles for most subjects in the first cohort. A few of the identified cytomegalovirus-associated TCR beta chains were confirmed in vitro to be specific for cytomegalovirus antigens. It was suggested by the authors that the approach could potentially be generalized to other disease states and immunological phenotypes. The study listed approximately 150 TCR beta chains as associated with cytomegalovirus. Approximately 16 rarely observed V segments, including chromosome 9 orphons, were excluded from the earlier analysis of 550 to 700 of the donors because counts were too low. The classifier was reported to diagnose cytomegalovirus status with high specificity and sensitivity in both the original cohort and the validation cohort. Only TCR beta chains were sequenced in this cohort, and the absence of alpha or paired-chain data limited detectable features. The only immune exposure information available for the cohort was CMV serostatus. A cluster of highly shared sequence variants was judged likely to be a technical artifact of the sequencing pipeline. A later analysis found that most CMV-associated TCR beta chains appeared HLA-restricted, with HLA associations seemingly driven largely by CMV exposure. Assigning TCR associations to individual alleles was difficult when HLA alleles, especially DR and DQ, strongly co-occurred. Several of the top co-occurrence clusters appeared to be linked to parvovirus B19, influenza, CMV and Epstein-Barr virus, according to a later analysis. In a later analysis, HLA-associated TCR beta chains showed more clonal expansion and lower generation probabilities than non-associated chains that were equally common. Because some donors lacked HLA typing at each locus, the association tests relied only on the typed subset. V-gene and J-gene trimming of TCR beta chains was associated with a missense DCLRE1C variant in a later genetic analysis, and the association was replicated in an independent cohort. Most TCR sequences were seen in very few donors, while some public TCRs were found in many individuals.

Library generation was performed with the immunoSEQ multiplex PCR assay. For the multiplex PCR, a mixture combining 60 forward primers for TCR Vbeta segments and 13 reverse primers for TCR Jbeta segments was used. The CDR3 region of rearranged TCR beta genes was amplified from genomic DNA with a multiplex PCR assay. On the Illumina HiSeq System, the amplified TCR beta libraries were sequenced as 87-base-pair reads. In the paper's pipeline: A later analysis tallied roughly 78 million unique TCR beta chains across the 610 or so repertoires, and about 10 million of those chains were shared by two or more donors. A nearest-neighbor algorithm error-corrected the raw reads and collapsed the reads into unique sequences, merging closely related sequences to remove PCR and sequencing errors. To assign V, D and J gene segments, CDR3 sequences were aligned to IMGT reference sequences. For a sequence to be retained, a match of at least six nucleotides was required to both a V gene segment and a J gene segment. Rearrangements were called productive when the CDR3 lacked stop codons and stayed in frame with V and J; all others were non-productive. Following IMGT convention, CDR3 was defined as the stretch from the second conserved V-encoded cysteine up to the conserved J-encoded phenylalanine. Sequences without an unambiguous match to a single V gene segment were excluded from the earlier analysis of about 600 of the donors. An earlier analysis of 450 to 650 of the donors called V segments functional above 56.7% productive rearrangements and segregating when the between-donor standard deviation exceeded 5%. To diagnose cytomegalovirus status from the catalog of TCR beta chain sequences, a statistical classification framework was built. V and J gene assignment, in a later analysis, came from comparing TCR nucleotide sequences with IMGT/GENE-DB human TR gene sequences. A later analysis assigned CDR3 sequences and most-parsimonious VDJ recombination scenarios with the TCRdist pipeline. In a later analysis, every TCR beta chain was defined by the combination of its CDR3 amino acid sequence and its V-gene family, and reads without a unique V-gene family were dropped. In a later analysis, approximately 590 highly shared, low-generation-probability nucleotide sequences were removed to address suspected cross-contamination and a sequencing artifact. For each public chain, a later analysis derived a clonal expansion index from normalized ranks of inferred template counts within each repertoire. In a later analysis, generation probabilities were computed using a VDJ recombination model fitted to out-of-frame rearrangements, and the results were checked against IGoR. A later analysis scored TCR-TCR, TCR-HLA and TCR-CMV co-occurrence with hypergeometric tests, applying a repertoire-size bias correction to TCR pairs. In a later analysis, false discovery rates were estimated by permuting HLA or CMV assignments 20 times. A later analysis grouped co-occurring TCRs with DBSCAN, adding TCRdist sequence similarity when clustering within HLA-allele-positive subsets. Repertoires with fewer than 30,000 or more than 120,000 public chains, plus five repertoires with anomalous nucleotide sharing, were excluded from co-occurrence clustering. TCRdb stores this immuneACCESS table with in-frame sequences only. Part of the clones is absent; in the studies checked, under half of the shortfall reflects unresolved V genes, and no reason is known for the rest. The DNA was the basis for D and trimming; V, J and clone size are from that table. The sample contains roughly 130,000 clones, around 90% of them found a single time. Around 0.5% of the sample is taken by the ten largest.

The sequence derives from a woman aged 40 to 50 in good health and CMV-seronegative. What was sequenced was PBMCs.

The encoded CDR3 is CASSPEVHNYGYTF. The DNA reads TGCGCCAGCAGCCCAGAAGTGCATAACTATGGCTACACCTTC. This sequence uses TRBV5-1 and TRBJ1-2, with the D segment identity uncertain. The V end loses 4 bases and the J end loses 1 base, and a stretch of 11 bases separates them. The CDR3 holds 14 amino acids from the cysteine to the phenylalanine. Only CDR3 DNA is held: 42 bases, read in frame from base 1. Sequences SGHRS (CDR1) and YFSETQ (CDR2) are obtained from the germline V gene.